This T cell receptor beta chain comes out of a study of blood T cell repertoires in COVID-19. At the level of the study: PBMCs, B-cell-depleted T cells, or T cells provided the cDNA or gDNA that made up the material.

Some clones are missing from TCRdb's copy, which holds only in-frame ones; the method was immunoSEQ multiplex PCR. This table holds 40,000 to 65,000 clones, more than 60% found once. The CDR3 totals 14 residues. The V and J ends lost 2 bases and 4 bases respectively, with 9 bases between them. Specimen: peripheral blood. This receptor was taken from a human donor with active or convalescent COVID-19. The donor label of this sample is uncertain. The rearrangement joins TRBV23-1 to TRBJ1-5; D ambiguous. TRBV23-1 is an ORF, and what it does is uncertain. Here the CDR3 DNA reads TGCGCCAGCAGTCAAGCACGGTTTAATCAGCCCCAGCATTTT. Translated, it gives CASSQARFNQPQHF.